The 6 T cell receptor beta chains below all came from one sample that was sequenced in a study of OX40 agonist ivuxolimab in advanced cancers. Assay used: immunoSEQ multiplex PCR; TCRdb lists only in-frame clones, some missing. The sample carries around 30,000 clones, approximately 86% recorded once. The source material was CD4+ or CD8+ T cells sorted from blood, sampled in a trial of the OX40 agonist ivuxolimab. The receptor source for this set is an adult with an advanced solid tumor such as melanoma, head and neck, liver or kidney cancer.

The genes are TRBV27 and TRBJ1-1, with D possibly TRBD1 on 5 matching bases. The CDR3 extends over 14 amino acids. Germline V gene data show CDR1 as MNHEY and CDR2 as SMNVEV (reference sequence). The V and J ends lost 0 bases and 6 bases respectively, with 11 bases between them. CDR3 residues: CASSLSRGGSEAFF. In nucleotides, the CDR3 is TGTGCCAGCAGTTTATCTAGGGGCGGGTCTGAAGCTTTCTTT.

This chain links TRBV27 with TRBJ1-4; a weak D match, TRBD1 (6 bases). The V and J ends lost 0 bases and 8 bases respectively, with 13 bases between them. This CDR3 is 15 amino acids long. Looked up from germline, CDR1 is MNHEY and CDR2 is SMNVEV (reference sequence). The CDR3: CASSLSWDIKEKLFF. The CDR3 DNA sequence: TGTGCCAGCAGTTTATCGTGGGACATAAAAGAAAAACTGTTTTTT.

This sequence joins TRBV4-1 and TRBJ1-5, with 10 bases fitting TRBD1. There are 15 residues in the CDR3. V gave up 1 base and J gave up 6 bases; unmatched junction bases: 3. From germline, CDR1 is MGHRA and CDR2 YSYEKL. For the CDR3, the DNA is TGCGCCAGCAGCCAAGGACAGGGGGCCGGTCAGCCCCAGCATTTT. Amino acids: CASSQGQGAGQPQHF.

V usage is TRBV13 and J usage is TRBJ2-7, with 7 positions matching TRBD2. V shed 9 bases and J 4 bases; nucleotides not matched to a gene: 12. CDR3 length: 14 residues. Germline V lookup: CDR1 PRHDT, CDR2 FYEKMQ (reference sequence). For the CDR3, the DNA is TGTGCCAGTGGATTGGCGGGAGTGTTATACGAGCAGTACTTC. Protein: CASGLAGVLYEQYF.

The chain couples TRBV27 to TRBJ2-7, with unresolved D. Trimming cost V 2 bases and J 0 bases, with 8 bases left between them. CDR1 and CDR2 from the germline V gene are MNHEY and SMNVEV (reference sequence). The CDR3 runs to 14 residues. DNA for the CDR3: TGTGCCAGCAGTTTAGTGTCGAGCTCCTACGAGCAGTACTTC. This encodes CASSLVSSSYEQYF.

The chain combines TRBV4-2 with TRBJ1-2, with a tentative D call TRBD1 (6 bases). Trimming stripped 1 base from V and 5 bases from J, with 8 bases between. This CDR3 is 13 amino acids long. Germline values: CDR1 LGHNA, CDR2 YNFKEQ. Written as DNA, the CDR3 is TGTGCCAGCAGCCAAGGAGGGGGTTATGGCTACACCTTC. Encoded protein: CASSQGGGYGYTF.